Following are 26 T cell receptor beta chains from one sample sequenced in a study of T cells in Graves' hyperthyroidism and ophthalmopathy (dated by TCRdb to about 2019). Library prep was done by multiplex PCR. The sequencer was an Illumina HiSeq 2000. The TCR beta CDR3 regions were amplified from RNA transcripts. The first round of RT-PCR for the TCR CDR3 was performed with the HTBI primer set and the Qiagen OneStep RT-PCR kit. The public reads were reprocessed in TCRdb via fastp at Q25 and MiXCR, keeping in-frame beta chains. Identical CDR3 protein sequences are pooled into one entry, listed with their most common genes and DNA. The sample profile shows approximately 300,000 distinct CDR3 sequences; more than 15% of them were found once. The ten largest clonotypes hold about 50% of the sample. Sequenced material: blood. The receptor set was obtained from a woman aged 55-70 years with Graves' ophthalmopathy.

This clonotype has a count of ten or more. CDR3 bases: TGTGCCAGCAGCTTACAGCAGAACACTGAAGCTTTCTTT. Translation: CASSLQQNTEAFF. The chain carries TRBV7-8 and TRBJ1-1, with unresolved D. The CDR3 covers 13 residues. V dropped 2 bases and J dropped 1 base, with 5 bases sitting between them. Germline V gives CDR1 SGHVS, CDR2 FQNEAQ.

The sample holds many counts of this clonotype. This sequence joins TRBV27 and TRBJ2-3; either TRBD1 or TRBD2 may supply D (6 bases each). V was cut by 0 bases and J by 8 bases, with 18 bases left in between. Germline V gives CDR1 MNHEY, CDR2 SMNVEV (reference sequence). This CDR3 comprises 16 residues. Here the CDR3 reads CASSLSVGGGRGTQYF. CDR3 bases: TGTGCCAGCAGTTTATCTGTCGGAGGGGGGAGAGGTACGCAGTATTTT.

As to this clonotype: A read error is possible here, since a much larger clone lies one base away. The V gene is TRBV5-1, the J gene TRBJ2-3; 14 bases agree with TRBD2. Germline V gives CDR1 SGHRS, CDR2 YFSETQ. The CDR3 sequence is 17 residues long. V shed 0 bases and J 6 bases; nucleotides not matched to a gene: 6. The CDR3 loop reads CASSLGLAGGALDTQYF. CDR3 nucleotide sequence: TGCGCCAGCAGCTTGGGACTAGCGGGAGGGGCGTTGGATACGCAGTATTTT. Together with reference TRBV5-1 and TRBJ2-3, the CDR3 gives the full variable domain: KAGVTQTPRYLIKTRGQQVTLSCSPISGHRSVSWYQQTPGQGLQFLFEYFSETQRNKGNFPGRFSGRQFSNSRSEMNVSTLELGDSALYLCASSLGLAGGALDTQYFGPGTRLTVL.

This clonotype showed up many times. The rearrangement uses TRBV5-1 and TRBJ2-1, with a tentative D call TRBD2 (6 bases). The germline CDR1 and CDR2 sequences are SGHRS and YFSETQ. CDR3 length: 15 amino acids. V was clipped by 1 base and J by 4 bases, with 12 bases between them. CDR3 in DNA: TGCGCCAGCAGCTTGACCGTAGCGGATTACAATGAGCAGTTCTTC. Translating gives CASSLTVADYNEQFF.

This clonotype was recorded many times. The chain joins TRBV7-2 to TRBJ2-7, with 13 bases matching TRBD2. CDR1 is SGHTA and CDR2 is FQGNSA in the germline V gene. V lost 5 bases, J lost 5 bases, and 9 bases stayed unmatched. This CDR3 has 16 amino acids. CDR3 region: CASSPTSGRALDEQYF. The CDR3 DNA is TGTGCCAGCAGCCCAACTAGCGGGAGGGCCTTAGACGAGCAGTACTTC. Full variable domain (missing parts from reference TRBV7-2 and TRBJ2-7): GAGVSQSPSNKVTEKGKDVELRCDPISGHTALYWYRQSLGQGLEFLIYFQGNSAPDKSGLPSDRFSAERTGGSVSTLTIQRTQQEDSAVYLCASSPTSGRALDEQYFGPGTRLTVT.

This clonotype was picked up a small number of times. The chain joins TRBV14 to TRBJ2-2; D is ambiguous. CDR1 is SGHDN and CDR2 is FVKESK in the germline V gene. With 0 bases removed from V and 3 bases from J, the gap between germline ends came to 11 bases. CDR3 length: 16 residues. The CDR3 here is CASSQEAVVYTGELFF. The CDR3 coding sequence is TGTGCCAGCAGCCAAGAAGCAGTAGTTTACACCGGGGAGCTGTTTTTT.

This clonotype was observed many times. This chain uses TRBV20-1 with TRBJ2-1, with D possibly matching TRBD1 (6 bases). Trimming took off 0 bases at V and 1 base at J, with 16 bases between the two ends. Looked up from germline, CDR1 is DFQATT and CDR2 is SNEGSKA (reference sequence). The CDR3 spans 17 residues. CDR3 region: CSARDQSNRGSYNEQFF. The CDR3 nucleotides are TGCAGTGCTAGAGATCAATCGAATAGGGGGTCCTACAATGAGCAGTTCTTC.

This clonotype was found many times. V usage is TRBV6-5 and J usage is TRBJ2-1; D is unclear. V was cut by 2 bases and J by 10 bases, with 12 bases left in between. There are 13 residues in the CDR3. The V gene's germline CDR1 is MNHEY and CDR2 SVGAGI. The CDR3 loop reads CASSYLKSDEQFF. The CDR3, as DNA: TGTGCCAGCAGTTACCTTAAGTCAGACGAGCAGTTCTTC.

This clonotype has ten or more counts. The V and J genes are TRBV3-1 and TRBJ1-2, with D unresolved. The CDR3 extends over 12 amino acids. The germline V gene has CDR1 LGHDT and CDR2 YNNKEL (reference sequence). The V and J ends lost 3 bases and 2 bases respectively, with 4 bases between them. The CDR3 DNA sequence: TGTGCCAGCAGCCACCGCAACTATGGCTACACCTTC. This encodes CASSHRNYGYTF.

This clonotype was seen only once. The CDR3 DNA reads as TGTGCCAGCAGGGACCAGGGCGTGAGTGAAAAACTGTTTTTT. This encodes CASRDQGVSEKLFF. The chain joins TRBV2 to TRBJ1-4, with a weak D call TRBD1 (5 bases). V was shortened by 6 bases and J by 7 bases, with 15 bases between the two germline ends. CDR1 SNHLY and CDR2 FYNNEI come from the germline V gene. The CDR3 length is 14 residues.

The chain has TRBV3-2 and TRBJ2-5; TRBD2 is the table's D call, not checked against the DNA. TRBV3-2 is labeled a pseudogene. This CDR3 comprises 18 residues. The CDR3: CASSHLLLAGAYQETQYF. CDR3 in DNA: TGTGCCAGCAGCCACCTATTATTAGCGGGGGCCTACCAAGAGACCCAGTACTTC.

There are many counts of this clonotype. The rearrangement uses TRBV28 and TRBJ2-3, with D perhaps matching TRBD2 (5 bases). Germline V gives CDR1 MDHEN, CDR2 SYDVKM. The CDR3 is made up of 14 amino acids. Trimming took 5 bases from V and 0 from J, leaving 9 bases between them. The DNA of the CDR3 is TGTGCCAGCAGTACCGGAGGTAGCACAGATACGCAGTATTTT. As protein: CASSTGGSTDTQYF.

This clonotype was recorded at least ten times. The chain couples TRBV5-5 to TRBJ1-4; 8 bases are shared with TRBD1. The CDR3 is made up of 19 amino acids. Looked up from germline, CDR1 is SGHKS and CDR2 is YYEKEE (reference sequence). J was trimmed by 0 bases and V by 0 bases; bases with no gene match: 10. The CDR3 reads CASSLVVQGAFSTNEKLFF. The CDR3 DNA follows: TGTGCCAGCAGCTTGGTAGTCCAGGGGGCCTTTTCAACTAATGAAAAACTGTTTTTT.

This clonotype was counted ten times or more. The chain is built from TRBV20-1 and TRBJ1-1, with D unclear. The CDR3 covers 12 residues. Germline loops: CDR1 DFQATT, CDR2 SNEGSKA (reference sequence). V dropped 2 bases and J dropped 0 bases, with 4 bases sitting between them. CDR3 sequence reads: CSARPLNTEAFF. CDR3 sequence (DNA): TGCAGTGCTAGACCCTTGAACACTGAAGCTTTCTTT.

This clonotype was picked up a small number of times. The chain has TRBV15 and TRBJ2-1, with 7 positions matching TRBD1. The germline V gene has CDR1 LNHNV and CDR2 YYDKDF (reference sequence). The junction had 7 bases not matched to a gene; V was cut back by 1 base and J by 7 bases. The CDR3 consists of 15 residues. The CDR3 DNA is TGTGCCACCAGCAGAGGAGGACAGGCGACGAATGAGCAGTTCTTC. As protein: CATSRGGQATNEQFF.

This clonotype was recorded a few times. The J gene is TRBJ1-2, the V gene TRBV3-1; 8 bases match TRBD1. CDR1 and CDR2 (germline): LGHDT, YNNKEL (reference sequence). The junction had 10 bases not matched to a gene; V was cut back by 7 bases and J by 0 bases. There are 16 residues in the CDR3. For the CDR3, the DNA is TGTGCCAGCACCCATGGGACAGGAGTTTCTAACTATGGCTACACCTTC. Translated, it gives CASTHGTGVSNYGYTF.

The genes are TRBV4-2 and TRBJ2-7; TRBD2 matches at 9 bases. V trimming: 1 base; J trimming: 1 base; junction bases outside the gene matches: 17. From germline, CDR1 is LGHNA and CDR2 YNFKEQ. CDR3 length: 20 amino acids. CDR3 sequence (DNA): TGTGCCAGCAGCCAAGTCGTAGATAGCGGGAGTAGTCGTCGGTCCTACGAGCAGTACTTC. This codes for CASSQVVDSGSSRRSYEQYF.

There are many counts of this clonotype. J is TRBJ2-7 and V is TRBV7-2, with D perhaps TRBD2 (6 bases). The germline V and J ends were trimmed by 1 base and 4 bases, with 17 bases remaining between them. The germline CDR1 and CDR2 sequences are SGHTA and FQGNSA. This CDR3 has 16 residues. CDR3 sequence reads: CASSLGAGREGYEQYF. The CDR3 DNA reads as TGTGCCAGCAGCTTAGGTGCTGGGCGGGAAGGTTACGAGCAGTACTTC.

This clonotype was seen a handful of times. This chain connects TRBV2 to TRBJ2-2, with no clear D. The ends were cut back, 4 bases at V and 3 bases at J, with 3 bases in the middle. Germline V lookup: CDR1 SNHLY, CDR2 FYNNEI. The CDR3 loop spans 12 amino acids. CDR3 DNA: TGTGCCAGCAGTGCCTACACCGGGGAGCTGTTTTTT. It is translated as CASSAYTGELFF.

This clonotype was seen repeatedly, ten times or more. This chain links TRBV5-1 with TRBJ1-5, with 7 bases matching TRBD1. The CDR3 has 14 residues. V shed 4 bases, J shed 4 bases, and the junction held 5 bases outside the gene matches. Germline V gene lookup returns CDR1 SGHRS and CDR2 YFSETQ. The DNA of the CDR3 is TGCGCCAGCAGCGCAGGGGGTTTGAATCAGCCCCAGCATTTT. The encoded protein is CASSAGGLNQPQHF.

V and J are TRBV5-1 and TRBJ2-5; no clear D. The CDR3 length is 14 residues. V was clipped by 1 base and J by 1 base, with 8 bases between them. Germline V gives CDR1 SGHRS, CDR2 YFSETQ. The CDR3, as DNA: TGCGCCAGCAGCTTGATCCAGATCCAAGAGACCCAGTACTTC. Its protein product is CASSLIQIQETQYF.

This chain joins TRBV5-1 and TRBJ1-2; TRBD1 matches at 12 bases. The germline V gene encodes CDR1 SGHRS and CDR2 YFSETQ. Trimming cost V 5 bases and J 4 bases; bases outside gene matches: 6. The CDR3 has 15 amino acids. CDR3 coding DNA: TGCGCCAGCAGTCGTGGGACAGGGGGCGGCTATGGCTACACCTTC. This codes for CASSRGTGGGYGYTF.

This clonotype has ten or more counts. V usage is TRBV12-3 or TRBV12-4 and J usage is TRBJ1-2; D gene unclear. V was clipped by 0 bases and J by 8 bases, with 19 bases between them. This CDR3 contains 16 residues. For the CDR3, the DNA is TGTGCCAGCAGTTTAGCGCTGGGCAGCGGGTTGGGCGGCTACACCTTC. It encodes CASSLALGSGLGGYTF.

This clonotype was counted between two and nine times. The chain uses TRBV13 and TRBJ1-2, with a weak D call TRBD1 (5 bases). The CDR3 length is 18 residues. The V gene's germline CDR1 is PRHDT and CDR2 FYEKMQ (reference sequence). V lost 0 bases and J 2 bases, leaving 19 bases between the germline ends. CDR3 sequence reads: CASSLGPGSGDHNYGYTF. The CDR3 DNA is TGTGCCAGCAGCTTAGGCCCAGGAAGTGGGGACCACAACTATGGCTACACCTTC. Variable domain in full (rest from reference TRBV13 and TRBJ1-2): AAGVIQSPRHLIKEKRETATLKCYPIPRHDTVYWYQQGPGQDPQFLISFYEKMQSDKGSIPDRFSAQQFSDYHSELNMSSLELGDSALYFCASSLGPGSGDHNYGYTFGSGTRLTVV.

Remarks on this clonotype: A much larger clone lies a single base off, so this may be a read error. The chain uses TRBV10-3 and TRBJ1-2; no clear D. This CDR3 has 14 residues. CDR1 is ENHRY, CDR2 SYGVKD, per germline. The V end lost 5 bases, the J end lost 6 bases, and 16 bases lay between the germline ends. The CDR3 bases are TGTGCCATCAGTTACTCGAGCTGGTCGGATGGCTACACCTTC. It is translated as CAISYSSWSDGYTF.

As for this clonotype: This may be a read error, as it is one base from a much larger clone. The rearrangement joins TRBV9 to TRBJ1-4, with 12 bases aligning to TRBD1. The CDR3 consists of 16 residues. CDR1 is SGDLS and CDR2 is YYNGEE in the germline V gene. Trimming cost V 4 bases and J 9 bases; bases outside gene matches: 10. The CDR3 coding sequence is TGTGCCAGCAGCTTGGGGCCCGGGACAGGGGGCAAAAAACTGTTTTTT. Translated, it gives CASSLGPGTGGKKLFF.